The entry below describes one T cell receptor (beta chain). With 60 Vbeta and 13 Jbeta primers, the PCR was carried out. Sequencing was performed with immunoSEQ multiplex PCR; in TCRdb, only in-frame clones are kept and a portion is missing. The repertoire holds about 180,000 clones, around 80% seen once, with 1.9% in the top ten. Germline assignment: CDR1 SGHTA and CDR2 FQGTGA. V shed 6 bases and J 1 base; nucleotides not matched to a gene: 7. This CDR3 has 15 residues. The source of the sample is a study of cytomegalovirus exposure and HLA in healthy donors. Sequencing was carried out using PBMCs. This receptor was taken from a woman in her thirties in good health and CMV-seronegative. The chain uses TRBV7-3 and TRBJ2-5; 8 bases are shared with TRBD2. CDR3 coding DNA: TGTGCCAGCAGGTACCGGACTAGCCCCCAAGAGACCCAGTACTTC. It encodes CASRYRTSPQETQYF.